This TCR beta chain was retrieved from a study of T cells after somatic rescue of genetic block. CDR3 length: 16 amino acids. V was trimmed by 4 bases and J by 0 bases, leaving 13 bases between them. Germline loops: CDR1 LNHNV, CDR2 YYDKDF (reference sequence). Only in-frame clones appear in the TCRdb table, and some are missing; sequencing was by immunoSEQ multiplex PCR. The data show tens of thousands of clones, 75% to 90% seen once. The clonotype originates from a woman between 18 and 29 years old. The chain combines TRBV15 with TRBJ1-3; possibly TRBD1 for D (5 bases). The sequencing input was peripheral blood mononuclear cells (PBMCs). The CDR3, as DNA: TGTGCCACCAGCACAGAGACAGTTAACTCTGGAAACACCATATATTTT. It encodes CATSTETVNSGNTIYF.